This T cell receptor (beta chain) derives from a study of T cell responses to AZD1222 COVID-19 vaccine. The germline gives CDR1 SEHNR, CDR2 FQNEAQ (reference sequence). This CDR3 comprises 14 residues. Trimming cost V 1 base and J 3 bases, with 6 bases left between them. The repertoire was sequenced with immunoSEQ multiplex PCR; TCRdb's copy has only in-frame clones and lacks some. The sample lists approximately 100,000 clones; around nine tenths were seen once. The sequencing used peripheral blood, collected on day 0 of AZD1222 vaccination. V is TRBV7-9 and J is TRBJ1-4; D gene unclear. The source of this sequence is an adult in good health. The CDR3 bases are TGTGCCAGCAGCTTAGTGGGGTCTAATGAAAAACTGTTTTTT. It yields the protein CASSLVGSNEKLFF.